A selection of T cell receptor beta chains follows, all from one sample in a study of pediatric ulcerative colitis. The method was immunoSEQ multiplex PCR; TCRdb's version includes in-frame clones alone and lacks a portion of them. The sample has 65,000 or so clones, approximately 87% seen once; the top ten hold approximately 3.5%. Sequences were obtained from blood. These receptor sequences come from a boy aged 5-17 years with severe ulcerative colitis. The CDR3 runs from the conserved cysteine through the conserved F or W. Each record gives: J gene, clone size, V gene, D gene, CDR3 protein, CDR3 DNA. D genes are given only for firm matches. Part of the rows lack a size; the others show once, few, many or a class for expanded clones.

TRBJ1-1	.	TRBV27	.	CASSFLGMNTEAFF	TGTGCCAGCAGTTTTCTAGGGATGAACACTGAAGCTTTCTTT
TRBJ2-7	.	TRBV11-2	.	CASSLGLRYEQYF	TGTGCCAGCAGCTTAGGCCTCCGCTACGAGCAGTACTTC
TRBJ2-5	.	TRBV5-8	.	CASSFGGETQYF	TGTGCCAGCAGCTTTGGCGGGGAGACCCAGTACTTC
TRBJ2-1	.	TRBV29-1	.	CSVEAGNEQFF	TGCAGCGTGGAGGCCGGGAATGAGCAGTTCTTC
TRBJ2-1	.	TRBV7-6	TRBD2	CASSPNLVTSPYNEQFF	TGTGCCAGCAGTCCTAATTTAGTGACTAGCCCATACAATGAGCAGTTCTTC
TRBJ1-5	.	TRBV30	TRBD1	CAWGRGTGGFNQPQHF	TGTGCCTGGGGGCGTGGGACAGGGGGTTTTAATCAGCCCCAGCATTTT
TRBJ1-1	once	TRBV14	.	CASSPRRLSSYTEAFF	TGTGCCAGCAGCCCCCGGAGGCTCTCCTCGTACACTGAAGCTTTCTTT
TRBJ2-1	.	TRBV7-3	.	CASSLTDSNEQFF	TGTGCCAGCAGCTTAACCGACAGCAATGAGCAGTTCTTC
TRBJ2-3	.	TRBV7-6	.	CASSLAQMTDTQYF	TGTGCCAGCAGCTTAGCTCAGATGACAGATACGCAGTATTTT
TRBJ2-1	.	TRBV14	.	CASSQVSVRGNEQFF	TGTGCCAGCAGCCAAGTGTCTGTGAGGGGAAATGAGCAGTTCTTC
TRBJ1-2	.	TRBV28	.	CASSLGTGRNYGYTF	TGTGCCAGCAGTTTGGGTACAGGTCGAAACTATGGCTACACCTTC
TRBJ1-2	.	TRBV6-1	TRBD1	CASREGQGGDGYTF	TGTGCCAGCAGGGAGGGACAGGGGGGAGATGGCTACACCTTC
TRBJ2-5	.	TRBV14	TRBD2	CASSQTSGSVYGETQYF	TGTGCCAGCAGCCAAACTAGCGGGAGTGTTTATGGGGAGACCCAGTACTTC
TRBJ2-6	.	TRBV7-7	.	CASSEGSQSRANVLTF	TGTGCCAGCAGCGAAGGATCACAAAGTCGGGCCAACGTCCTGACTTTC
TRBJ1-2	.	TRBV11-2	.	CASSFGQKNLAYGYTF	TGTGCCAGCAGCTTCGGACAGAAGAACCTAGCCTATGGCTACACCTTC
TRBJ2-7	.	TRBV5-8	.	CASSLRSYEQYF	TGTGCCAGCAGCTTGCGTTCCTACGAGCAGTACTTC
TRBJ1-4	.	TRBV29-1	TRBD1	CSVESGGEKLFF	TGCAGCGTTGAATCAGGGGGTGAAAAACTGTTTTTT
TRBJ1-1	.	TRBV7-9	.	CASSLGDRMGTEAFF	TGTGCCAGCAGCTTAGGTGATCGAATGGGGACTGAAGCTTTCTTT
TRBJ2-3	.	TRBV5-1	TRBD1	CASSQDRATDTQYF	TGCGCCAGCAGCCAAGACAGGGCCACAGATACGCAGTATTTT